The 16 T cell receptor beta chains below all came from one sample that was sequenced in a study of cytomegalovirus exposure and HLA in healthy donors. The primer mix had 60 Vbeta and 13 Jbeta primers. Measured with immunoSEQ multiplex PCR; TCRdb has only the in-frame clones, and not every one. The sample yields 120,000 or so clones, 80% seen once. Sequencing was performed on PBMCs. The receptors were gathered from a man between 25 and 39 years old in good health and CMV-seropositive.

The rearrangement links TRBV27 to TRBJ2-7; TRBD1 is a possible D gene (6 bases). V shed 6 bases and J shed 2 bases, with 14 bases lying between them. Germline values: CDR1 MNHEY, CDR2 SMNVEV (reference sequence). The CDR3 is 14 amino acids. The CDR3 reads CASSRQDKAYEQYF. DNA for the CDR3: TGTGCCAGCAGCAGACAGGACAAGGCCTACGAGCAGTACTTC.

The chain carries TRBV5-1 and TRBJ2-7, with D possibly matching TRBD1 (6 bases). V was shortened by 0 bases and J by 2 bases, with 12 bases between the two germline ends. This CDR3 comprises 15 residues. CDR1 is SGHRS, CDR2 YFSETQ, per germline. The CDR3 DNA follows: TGCGCCAGCAGCTTGGCCCAGGGGCAGACCTACGAGCAGTACTTC. Protein product: CASSLAQGQTYEQYF.

The chain couples TRBV29-1 to TRBJ1-2, with D possibly matching TRBD1 (5 bases). The germline gives CDR1 SQVTM, CDR2 ANQGSEA. CDR3 length: 12 amino acids. V lost 6 bases and J 6 bases, leaving 14 bases between the germline ends. The CDR3 coding sequence is TGCAGCGTGGGCGGGGGTTACAATGGCTACACCTTC. Its translation is CSVGGGYNGYTF.

J is TRBJ2-7 and V is TRBV6-5; D uncertain. The CDR3 extends over 13 amino acids. CDR1 and CDR2 (germline): MNHEY, SVGAGI. V was clipped by 10 bases and J by 2 bases, with 15 bases between them. CDR3 sequence reads: CANSAGLTYEQYF. CDR3 coding DNA: TGTGCCAATTCAGCAGGCTTAACCTACGAGCAGTACTTC.

This clone appeared once. The chain employs TRBV10-3 and TRBJ2-7, with 8 positions matching TRBD1. The CDR3 totals 15 residues. V gave up 9 bases and J gave up 5 bases; unmatched junction bases: 15. CDR1 ENHRY and CDR2 SYGVKD come from the germline V gene. The CDR3 nucleotides are TGTGCCATGGGGCGGGACAGGTCCGGCGGCAACGAGCAGTACTTC. Amino acids: CAMGRDRSGGNEQYF.

The rearrangement joins TRBV6-1 to TRBJ2-1, with D unresolved. CDR1 is MNHNS, CDR2 SASEGT, per germline. This CDR3 contains 14 residues. V was pared by 2 bases and J by 6 bases, with 11 bases between. In DNA, the CDR3 is TGTGCCAGCAGTGAATTCAGTGCCATCAATGAGCAGTTCTTC. It translates to CASSEFSAINEQFF.

The chain links TRBV19 to TRBJ2-1; 8 bases fit TRBD1. The V gene end was trimmed by 3 bases and the J gene end by 4 bases; junction bases not matched to a gene: 11. CDR3 length: 17 residues. Germline V gives CDR1 LNHDA, CDR2 SQIVND (reference sequence). The CDR3 sequence is CASSISGTGLRYNEQFF. The CDR3, as DNA: TGTGCCAGTAGTATCTCCGGGACAGGTCTCCGTTACAATGAGCAGTTCTTC. The full variable domain, completed using reference TRBV19 and TRBJ2-1, is DGGITQSPKYLFRKEGQNVTLSCEQNLNHDAMYWYRQDPGQGLRLIYYSQIVNDFQKGDIAEGYSVSREKKESFPLTVTSAQKNPTAFYLCASSISGTGLRYNEQFFGPGTRLTVL.

J is TRBJ1-5 and V is TRBV19; D unresolved. There are 15 residues in the CDR3. Germline-derived CDR1 and CDR2 are LNHDA and SQIVND (reference sequence). V lost 6 bases to trimming and J lost 3 bases, with 15 bases between them. The CDR3 nucleotides read TGTGCCAGTAGCAGCCTAATTTTAGCCAATCAGCCCCAGCATTTT. Translated: CASSSLILANQPQHF. Complete variable domain (other parts from reference TRBV19 and TRBJ1-5): DGGITQSPKYLFRKEGQNVTLSCEQNLNHDAMYWYRQDPGQGLRLIYYSQIVNDFQKGDIAEGYSVSREKKESFPLTVTSAQKNPTAFYLCASSSLILANQPQHFGDGTRLSIL.

This rearrangement joins TRBV25-1 to TRBJ1-4, with 9 bases identical to TRBD1. The ends lost 3 bases at V and 8 bases at J; junction bases unmatched: 4. Looked up from germline, CDR1 is MGHDK and CDR2 is SYGVNS. The CDR3 has 14 residues. CDR3 residues: CASSDGTGSEKLFF. The CDR3 DNA reads as TGTGCCAGCAGTGACGGGACAGGGTCCGAAAAACTGTTTTTT.

The rearrangement uses TRBV11-3 and TRBJ2-3, with 10 positions matching TRBD1. CDR3 length equals 15 residues. Germline loops: CDR1 SGHNT, CDR2 YENEEA. V dropped 1 base and J dropped 4; count of bases not matched to a gene: 2. CDR3: CASSLGDRGSDTQYF. The CDR3 region has the DNA TGTGCCAGCAGCTTAGGGGACAGGGGATCAGATACGCAGTATTTT.

The gene calls are TRBV7-2 and TRBJ1-6, with D perhaps matching TRBD1 (6 bases). This CDR3 contains 15 residues. V shed 5 bases and J shed 9 bases, with 17 bases lying between them. CDR1 is SGHTA, CDR2 FQGNSA, per germline. CDR3 loop: CASSRPDREGSPLHF. The CDR3 region has the DNA TGTGCCAGCAGCCGGCCGGACAGAGAAGGTTCACCCCTCCACTTT.

This chain joins TRBV7-3 and TRBJ2-2, with 9 bases identical to TRBD1. CDR3 size: 15 residues. Germline V gene lookup returns CDR1 SGHTA and CDR2 FQGTGA. V gave up 4 bases and J gave up 6 bases; unmatched junction bases: 6. The CDR3 sequence is CASSSTGGAAGELFF. The CDR3 DNA follows: TGTGCCAGCAGCTCCACAGGGGGCGCCGCCGGGGAGCTGTTTTTT.

This rearrangement joins TRBV25-1 to TRBJ1-6; tentative D call: TRBD1 (6 bases). V was shortened by 8 bases and J by 0 bases, with 11 bases between the two germline ends. The germline CDR1 and CDR2 sequences are MGHDK and SYGVNS. The CDR3 covers 15 residues. CDR3 DNA sequence: TGTGCCAGCCCTACAGGGTTCTCCTATAATTCACCCCTCCACTTT. This codes for CASPTGFSYNSPLHF.

J is TRBJ2-3 and V is TRBV19; TRBD2 agrees at 8 bases. Germline lookup yields CDR1 LNHDA and CDR2 SQIVND (reference sequence). J was trimmed by 0 bases and V by 9 bases; bases with no gene match: 5. The CDR3 has 14 residues. The DNA of the CDR3 is TGTGCCAGGCCCCGGGGGGGGAGCACAGATACGCAGTATTTT. Encoded protein: CARPRGGSTDTQYF.

The gene calls are TRBV6-1 and TRBJ2-1, with 8 nucleotides matching TRBD1. CDR1 and CDR2 (germline): MNHNS, SASEGT. The CDR3 runs to 13 residues. V lost 6 bases to trimming and J lost 7 bases; unmatched junction nucleotides: 5. CDR3 nucleotides: TGTGCCAGCAGGGACAGGGTTTTTAATGAGCAGTTCTTC. As protein: CASRDRVFNEQFF.

J is TRBJ1-1 and V is TRBV19; no clear D. CDR1 and CDR2 from the germline V gene are LNHDA and SQIVND (reference sequence). Trimming cost V 5 bases and J 1 base, with 8 bases left between them. This CDR3 spans 13 amino acids. The CDR3 region is CASSLRQNTEAFF. DNA for the CDR3: TGTGCCAGTAGTCTCCGACAGAACACTGAAGCTTTCTTT.